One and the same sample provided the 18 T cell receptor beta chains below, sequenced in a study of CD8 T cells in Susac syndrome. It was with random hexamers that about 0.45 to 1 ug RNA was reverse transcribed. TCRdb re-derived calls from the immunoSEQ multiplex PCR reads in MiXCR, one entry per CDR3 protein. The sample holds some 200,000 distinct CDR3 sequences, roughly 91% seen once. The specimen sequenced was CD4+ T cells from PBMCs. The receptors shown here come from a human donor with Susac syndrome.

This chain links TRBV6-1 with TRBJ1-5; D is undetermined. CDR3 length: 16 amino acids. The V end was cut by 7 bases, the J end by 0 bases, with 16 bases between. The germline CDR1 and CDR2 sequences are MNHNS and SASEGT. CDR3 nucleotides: TGTGCCAGCACCCCTAATGGACGGGATAGCAATCAGCCCCAGCATTTT. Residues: CASTPNGRDSNQPQHF.

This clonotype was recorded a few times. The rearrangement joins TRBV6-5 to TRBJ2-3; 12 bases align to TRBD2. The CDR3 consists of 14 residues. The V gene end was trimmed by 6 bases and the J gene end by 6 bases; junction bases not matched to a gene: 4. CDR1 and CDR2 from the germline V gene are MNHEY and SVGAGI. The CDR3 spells CASSRTSGADTQYF. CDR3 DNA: TGTGCCAGCAGCCGGACTAGCGGGGCGGATACGCAGTATTTT.

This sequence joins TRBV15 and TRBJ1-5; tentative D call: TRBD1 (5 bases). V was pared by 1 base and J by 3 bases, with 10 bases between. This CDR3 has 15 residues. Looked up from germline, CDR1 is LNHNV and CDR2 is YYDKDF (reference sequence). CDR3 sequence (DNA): TGTGCCACCAGCAGAGGGCCAGGGACCAATCAGCCCCAGCATTTT. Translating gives CATSRGPGTNQPQHF.

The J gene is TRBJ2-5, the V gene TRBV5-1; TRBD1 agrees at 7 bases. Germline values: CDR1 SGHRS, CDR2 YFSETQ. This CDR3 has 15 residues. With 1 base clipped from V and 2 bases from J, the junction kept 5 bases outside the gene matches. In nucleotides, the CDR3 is TGCGCCAGCAGCTTGATGGGACAGCAACAAGAGACCCAGTACTTC. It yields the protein CASSLMGQQQETQYF.

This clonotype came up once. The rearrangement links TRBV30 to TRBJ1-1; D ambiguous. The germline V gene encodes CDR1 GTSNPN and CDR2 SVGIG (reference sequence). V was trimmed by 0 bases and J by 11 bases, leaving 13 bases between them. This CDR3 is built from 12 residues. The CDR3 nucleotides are TGTGCCTGGAGTGTAGGCAAAGCTTTGGCTTTCTTT. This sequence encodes CAWSVGKALAFF.

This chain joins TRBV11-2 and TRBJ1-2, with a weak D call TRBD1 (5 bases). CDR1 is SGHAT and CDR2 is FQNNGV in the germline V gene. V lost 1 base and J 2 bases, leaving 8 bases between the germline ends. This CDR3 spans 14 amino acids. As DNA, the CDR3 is TGTGCCAGCAGCTTAGGTCGGGACAACTATGGCTACACCTTC. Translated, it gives CASSLGRDNYGYTF.

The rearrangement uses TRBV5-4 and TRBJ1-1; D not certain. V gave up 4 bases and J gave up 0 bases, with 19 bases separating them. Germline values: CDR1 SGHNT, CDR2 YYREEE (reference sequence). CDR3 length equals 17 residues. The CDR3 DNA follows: TGTGCCAGCAGCGGATACGGACGTGTTTTGGTGAACACTGAAGCTTTCTTT. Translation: CASSGYGRVLVNTEAFF.

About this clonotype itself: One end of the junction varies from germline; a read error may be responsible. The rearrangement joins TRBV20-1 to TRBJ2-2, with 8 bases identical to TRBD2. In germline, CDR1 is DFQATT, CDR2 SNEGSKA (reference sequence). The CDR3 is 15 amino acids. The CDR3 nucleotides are TGCAGTGCAAGAGGGGGACTAGATGGTTCCGGGGAGCTGTTTTTT. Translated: CSARGGLDGSGELFF.

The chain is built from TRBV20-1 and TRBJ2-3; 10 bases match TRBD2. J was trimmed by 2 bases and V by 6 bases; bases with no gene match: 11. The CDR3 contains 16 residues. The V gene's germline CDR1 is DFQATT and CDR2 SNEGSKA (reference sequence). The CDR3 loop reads CSASPSGRALTDTQYF. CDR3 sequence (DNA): TGCAGTGCCTCCCCCAGCGGGAGGGCCCTCACAGATACGCAGTATTTT.

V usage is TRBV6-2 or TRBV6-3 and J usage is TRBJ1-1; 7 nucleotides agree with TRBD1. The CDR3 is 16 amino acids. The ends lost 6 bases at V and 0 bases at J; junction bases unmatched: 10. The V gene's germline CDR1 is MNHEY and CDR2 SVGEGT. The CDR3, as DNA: TGTGCCAGCAGATACCTAAGACAGGGTTTGAACACTGAAGCTTTCTTT. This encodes CASRYLRQGLNTEAFF.

CDR3 sequence reads: CSARAGDQPQHF. CDR3 bases: TGCAGTGCTAGGGCAGGGGATCAGCCCCAGCATTTT. This rearrangement joins TRBV20-1 to TRBJ1-5; D is possibly TRBD1 (6 bases). CDR3 length: 12 amino acids. Germline CDR1 reads DFQATT; CDR2 reads SNEGSKA (reference sequence). V was clipped by 3 bases and J by 5 bases, with 8 bases between them.

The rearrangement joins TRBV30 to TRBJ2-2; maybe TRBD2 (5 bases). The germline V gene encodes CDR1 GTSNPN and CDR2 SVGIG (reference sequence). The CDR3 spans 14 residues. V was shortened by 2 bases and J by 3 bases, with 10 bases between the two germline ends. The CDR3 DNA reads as TGTGCCTGGAGTTTTACTAGTGACACCGGGGAGCTGTTTTTT. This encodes CAWSFTSDTGELFF.

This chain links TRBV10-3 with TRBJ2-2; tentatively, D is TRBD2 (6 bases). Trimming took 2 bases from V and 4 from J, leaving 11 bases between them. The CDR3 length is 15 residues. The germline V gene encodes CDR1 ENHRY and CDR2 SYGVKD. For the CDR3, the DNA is TGTGCCATCAGTGAGCCGGGAGACTCCACCGGGGAGCTGTTTTTT. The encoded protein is CAISEPGDSTGELFF.

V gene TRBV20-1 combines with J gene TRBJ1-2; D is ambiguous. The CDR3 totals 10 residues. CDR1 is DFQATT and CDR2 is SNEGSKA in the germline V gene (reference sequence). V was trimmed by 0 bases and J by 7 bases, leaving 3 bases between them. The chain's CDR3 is CSAREGGYTF. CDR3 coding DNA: TGCAGTGCTAGAGAGGGTGGCTACACCTTC.

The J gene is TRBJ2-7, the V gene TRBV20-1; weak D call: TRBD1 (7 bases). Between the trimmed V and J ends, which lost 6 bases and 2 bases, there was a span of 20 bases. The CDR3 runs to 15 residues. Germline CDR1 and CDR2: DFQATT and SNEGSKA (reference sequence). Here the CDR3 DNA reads TGCAGTGCCACCAATCCGGGAGACAGGGCCTACGAGCAGTACTTC. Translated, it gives CSATNPGDRAYEQYF.

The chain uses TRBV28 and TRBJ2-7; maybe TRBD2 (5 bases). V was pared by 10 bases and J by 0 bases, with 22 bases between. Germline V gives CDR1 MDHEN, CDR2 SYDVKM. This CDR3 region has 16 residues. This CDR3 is CAIQSSGPRNSYEQYF. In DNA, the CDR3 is TGTGCCATACAATCCAGCGGACCAAGAAACTCCTACGAGCAGTACTTC.

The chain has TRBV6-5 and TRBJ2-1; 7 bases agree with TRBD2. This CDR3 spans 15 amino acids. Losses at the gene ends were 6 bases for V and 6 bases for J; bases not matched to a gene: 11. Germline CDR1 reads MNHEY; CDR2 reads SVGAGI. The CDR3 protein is CASSGRTRKFNEQFF. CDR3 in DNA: TGTGCCAGCAGCGGTAGGACTAGAAAGTTCAATGAGCAGTTCTTC.

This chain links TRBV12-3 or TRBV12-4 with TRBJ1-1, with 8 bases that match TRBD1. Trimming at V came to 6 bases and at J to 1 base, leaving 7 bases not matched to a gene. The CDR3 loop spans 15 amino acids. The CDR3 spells CASRASGGRNTEAFF. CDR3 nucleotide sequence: TGTGCCAGCAGAGCTTCAGGGGGCCGGAACACTGAAGCTTTCTTT.